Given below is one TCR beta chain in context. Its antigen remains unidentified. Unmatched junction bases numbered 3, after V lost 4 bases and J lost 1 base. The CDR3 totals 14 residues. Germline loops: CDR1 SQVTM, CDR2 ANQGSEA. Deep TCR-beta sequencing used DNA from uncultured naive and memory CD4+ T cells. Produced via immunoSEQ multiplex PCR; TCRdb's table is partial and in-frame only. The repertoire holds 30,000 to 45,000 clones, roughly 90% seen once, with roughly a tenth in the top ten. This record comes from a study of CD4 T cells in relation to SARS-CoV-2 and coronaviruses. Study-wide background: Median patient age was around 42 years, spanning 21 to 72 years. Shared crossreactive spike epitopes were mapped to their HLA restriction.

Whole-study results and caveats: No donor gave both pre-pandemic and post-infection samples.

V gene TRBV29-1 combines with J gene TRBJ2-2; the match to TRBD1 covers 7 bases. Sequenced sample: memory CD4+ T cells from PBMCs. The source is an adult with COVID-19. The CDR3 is CSVAWTGNTGELFF. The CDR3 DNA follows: TGCAGCGTTGCGTGGACAGGGAACACCGGGGAGCTGTTTTTT.